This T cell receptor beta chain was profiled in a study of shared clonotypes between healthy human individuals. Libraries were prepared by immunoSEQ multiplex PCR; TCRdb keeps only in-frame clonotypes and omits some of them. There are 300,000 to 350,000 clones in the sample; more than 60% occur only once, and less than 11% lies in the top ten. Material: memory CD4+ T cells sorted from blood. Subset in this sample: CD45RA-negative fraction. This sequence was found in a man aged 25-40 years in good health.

In DNA, the CDR3 is TGTGCCAGCAGCTTAAGACAGATCAATCAGCCCCAGCATTTT. It translates to CASSLRQINQPQHF. The rearrangement joins TRBV7-2 to TRBJ1-5; possible D gene TRBD1, 5 bases. CDR1 is SGHTA, CDR2 FQGNSA, per germline. The ends were cut back, 2 bases at V and 3 bases at J, with 8 bases in the middle. This CDR3 comprises 14 residues.